The 18 T cell receptor beta chains in this list originate from one sample, sequenced in a study of cytomegalovirus exposure and HLA in healthy donors (TCRdb year 2017). The method was the immunoSEQ multiplex PCR assay. For the multiplex PCR, a mixture combining 60 forward primers for TCR Vbeta segments and 13 reverse primers for TCR Jbeta segments was used. The immuneACCESS repertoire file appears here via TCRdb, limited to in-frame rearrangements. These files lack a portion of the clones; in checked studies, under half of the deficit traces to unresolved V genes, and the cause of the others is not known. Counted in this sample were about 34,000 clones; 60% to 70% of them appeared once. 10% of the sample lies in the top ten. The sequenced material came from PBMCs. These receptors came from a man aged 40-50 years in good health and CMV-seropositive.

This clone was seen more than once but under ten times. The rearrangement joins TRBV15 to TRBJ2-5; 8 positions agree with TRBD1. V trimming: 0 bases; J trimming: 5 bases; junction bases outside the gene matches: 11. Looked up from germline, CDR1 is LNHNV and CDR2 is YYDKDF (reference sequence). The CDR3 loop spans 17 amino acids. CDR3 sequence: CATSRDMAGGSYETQYF. In DNA form, the CDR3 reads TGTGCCACCAGCAGAGATATGGCAGGGGGCTCATATGAGACCCAGTACTTC.

This clone was seen a few times. This chain's CDR3 is CASSLVSPYEQYF. In DNA, the CDR3 is TGTGCCAGCAGCTTGGTTTCTCCCTACGAGCAGTACTTC. The chain has TRBV5-6 and TRBJ2-7; D unresolved. Germline-derived CDR1 and CDR2 are SGHDT and YYEEEE. The V and J ends lost 0 bases and 2 bases respectively, with 6 bases between them. The length of the CDR3 is 13 residues.

This sequence joins TRBV28 and TRBJ2-5; 11 bases agree with TRBD1. Germline trimming cut 4 bases from V and 5 bases from J; bases unmatched to any gene: 6. The CDR3 consists of 15 residues. The germline CDR1 and CDR2 sequences are MDHEN and SYDVKM. In nucleotides, the CDR3 is TGTGCCAGCAGTTCCCCGGGACAGGGGGGGGAGACCCAGTACTTC. Protein sequence: CASSSPGQGGETQYF.

In its sample, this clone was seen a few times. The chain combines TRBV4-2 with TRBJ1-2; D is unresolved. Trimming cost V 0 bases and J 6 bases, with 14 bases left between them. The CDR3 has 15 amino acids. CDR1 LGHNA and CDR2 YNFKEQ come from the germline V gene. The CDR3 sequence is CASSQEPGFINGYTF. CDR3 sequence (DNA): TGTGCCAGCAGCCAAGAACCAGGTTTTATAAATGGCTACACCTTC.

This clone was detected only once. This sequence joins TRBV5-4 and TRBJ1-3, with 7 bases fitting TRBD1. The CDR3 is 16 residues long. Germline CDR1 SGHNT, CDR2 YYREEE (reference sequence). Trimming took 0 bases from V and 4 from J; bases not matched to a gene: 7. CDR3 region: CASSLGGRGRGNTIYF. CDR3 nucleotides: TGTGCCAGCAGCTTGGGTGGCAGGGGGAGAGGAAACACCATATATTTT.

V usage is TRBV5-6 and J usage is TRBJ1-5; tentatively, D is TRBD1 (6 bases). The CDR3 runs 16 residues. Trimming cost V 1 base and J 7 bases, with 18 bases left between them. Germline CDR1 reads SGHDT; CDR2 reads YYEEEE. The CDR3 nucleotides are TGTGCCAGCAGCTTGACCGGGTTAGGGGGAGAACAGCCCCAGCATTTT. Translated, it gives CASSLTGLGGEQPQHF.

A few counts support this clone. The chain couples TRBV19 to TRBJ2-7; TRBD2 aligns across 15 bases. Trimming cost V 4 bases and J 7 bases; bases outside gene matches: 5. Germline CDR1 is LNHDA and CDR2 is SQIVND (reference sequence). CDR3 size: 15 residues. The CDR3 sequence is CASSRTSGGAREQYF. CDR3 nucleotides: TGTGCCAGTAGTAGGACTAGCGGGGGGGCGCGGGAGCAGTACTTC.

This chain connects TRBV6-5 to TRBJ2-2; D is undetermined. The CDR3 sequence is 13 residues long. From germline, CDR1 is MNHEY and CDR2 SVGAGI. Between the trimmed V and J ends, which lost 4 bases and 6 bases, there was a span of 9 bases. The CDR3 DNA follows: TGTGCCAGCAGTTTCAAACTCCCCGGGGAGCTGTTTTTT. Translating it yields CASSFKLPGELFF.

The chain carries TRBV6-4 and TRBJ2-3, with 7 nucleotides matching TRBD1. CDR3 length: 14 amino acids. With 0 bases clipped from V and 4 bases from J, the junction kept 1 base outside the gene matches. Germline values: CDR1 MRHNA, CDR2 SNTAGT. The CDR3 DNA sequence: TGTGCCAGCAGTGACTCTCAGGGGGCAGATACGCAGTATTTT. Encoded protein: CASSDSQGADTQYF.

This clone was seen more than once but under ten times. V usage is TRBV6-1 and J usage is TRBJ1-2; 8 bases are a match to TRBD1. Germline V gene lookup returns CDR1 MNHNS and CDR2 SASEGT. V dropped 7 bases and J dropped 7; count of bases not matched to a gene: 5. The CDR3 sequence is 12 residues long. The CDR3: CASTAGGSGYTF. As DNA, the CDR3 is TGTGCCAGCACGGCAGGGGGCTCTGGCTACACCTTC.

This chain connects TRBV27 to TRBJ2-4; D may be TRBD2 (6 bases). This CDR3 is 15 amino acids long. V lost 5 bases to trimming and J lost 0 bases, with 11 bases between them. The V gene's germline CDR1 is MNHEY and CDR2 SMNVEV (reference sequence). The CDR3 sequence is CASSTPGLAKNIQYF. The CDR3 bases are TGTGCCAGCAGTACCCCGGGACTAGCCAAAAACATTCAGTACTTC.

The rearrangement uses TRBV5-6 and TRBJ2-3, with 10 nucleotides matching TRBD2. The CDR3 extends over 17 amino acids. The germline CDR1 and CDR2 sequences are SGHDT and YYEEEE. V trimming: 1 base; J trimming: 0 bases; junction bases outside the gene matches: 5. CDR3 residues: CASSLSGGAFSTDTQYF. CDR3 DNA sequence: TGTGCCAGCAGCTTGAGCGGGGGGGCCTTCAGCACAGATACGCAGTATTTT.

The CDR3 DNA reads TGTGCCAGCAGCTTGCTCAGGGAGGATCAGCCCCAGCATTTT. This translates into CASSLLREDQPQHF. This chain links TRBV5-5 with TRBJ1-5; D might be TRBD1 (5 bases). Trimming removed 1 base from V and 5 bases from J, with 10 bases in between. The CDR3 spans 14 residues. Germline V gene data show CDR1 as SGHKS and CDR2 as YYEKEE (reference sequence).

This rearrangement joins TRBV2 to TRBJ1-1; no reliable D call. V was shortened by 3 bases and J by 5 bases, with 13 bases between the two germline ends. Germline CDR1 is SNHLY and CDR2 is FYNNEI. The CDR3 spans 14 residues. Here the CDR3 reads CASSEARTGTEAFF. The DNA of the CDR3 is TGTGCCAGCAGTGAGGCCCGGACGGGAACTGAAGCTTTCTTT.

The V gene is TRBV27, the J gene TRBJ2-5; 10 nucleotides agree with TRBD1. The CDR3 runs to 14 residues. With 8 bases clipped from V and 5 bases from J, the junction kept 8 bases outside the gene matches. CDR1 and CDR2 (germline): MNHEY, SMNVEV (reference sequence). For the CDR3, the DNA is TGTGCCAGCGGGACAGGGGCCCACCGGGAGACCCAGTACTTC. This translates into CASGTGAHRETQYF.

This rearrangement joins TRBV5-1 to TRBJ2-5, with TRBD2 identical over 8 bases. V gave up 4 bases and J gave up 1 base; unmatched junction bases: 6. Germline lookup yields CDR1 SGHRS and CDR2 YFSETQ. This CDR3 spans 15 amino acids. CDR3 coding DNA: TGCGCCAGCAGCCTCGACGGGGGGGTCCAAGAGACCCAGTACTTC. Its protein is CASSLDGGVQETQYF.

This clone was recorded a few times. The chain employs TRBV7-9 and TRBJ2-5, with 7 positions matching TRBD2. CDR3 length: 13 amino acids. The V and J ends lost 6 bases and 3 bases, in that order; junction bases with no gene match: 4. CDR1 and CDR2 from the germline V gene are SEHNR and FQNEAQ (reference sequence). The CDR3 coding sequence is TGTGCCAGCAGTAAGGGAGGGGAAGAGACCCAGTACTTC. Protein sequence: CASSKGGEETQYF.

This chain links TRBV14 with TRBJ2-5; D gene unclear. V lost 2 bases, J lost 5 bases, and 9 bases lay in between. The CDR3 contains 13 residues. CDR1 and CDR2 from the germline V gene are SGHDN and FVKESK. Written as DNA, the CDR3 is TGTGCCAGCAGCCAAAGAACTGTGGAGACCCAGTACTTC. It specifies CASSQRTVETQYF.